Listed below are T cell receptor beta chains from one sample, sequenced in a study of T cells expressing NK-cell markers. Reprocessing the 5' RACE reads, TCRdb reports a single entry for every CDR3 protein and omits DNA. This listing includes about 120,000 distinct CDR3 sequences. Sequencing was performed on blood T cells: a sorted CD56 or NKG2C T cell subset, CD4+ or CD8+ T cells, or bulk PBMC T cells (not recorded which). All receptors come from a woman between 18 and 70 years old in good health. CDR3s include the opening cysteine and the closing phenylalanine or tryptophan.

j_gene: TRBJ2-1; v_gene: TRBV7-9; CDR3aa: CASSSSRLELAYNEQFF
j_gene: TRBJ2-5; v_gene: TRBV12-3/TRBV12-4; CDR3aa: CASRLNTGPGETQYF
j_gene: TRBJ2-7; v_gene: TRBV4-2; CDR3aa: CASSPDLEGGLIGEQYF
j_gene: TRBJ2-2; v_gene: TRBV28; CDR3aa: CASSSTTYRDFPYTGELFF
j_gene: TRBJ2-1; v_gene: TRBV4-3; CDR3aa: CASSQDLAELMGNEQFF
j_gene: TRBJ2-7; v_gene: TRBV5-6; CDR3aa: CASSLAGIAGVSEQYF
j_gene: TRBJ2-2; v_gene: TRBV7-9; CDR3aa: CASSSYLPTGELFF
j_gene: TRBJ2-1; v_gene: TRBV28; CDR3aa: CASSSPLAGDANEQFF
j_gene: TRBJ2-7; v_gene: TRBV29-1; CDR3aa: CSVEGTGASEQYF
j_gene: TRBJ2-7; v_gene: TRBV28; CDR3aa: CASGPGTGALAEQYF
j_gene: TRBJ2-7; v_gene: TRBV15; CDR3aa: CATSRGREDYEQYF